The clone carrying this TCR beta chain was seen ten or more times. The data stem from a study of T cells in Graves' hyperthyroidism and ophthalmopathy. RNA transcripts provided the source from which TCR beta CDR3 regions were amplified. HTBI primers were used for first-round RT-PCR of the TCR CDR3. TCRdb re-called the multiplex PCR reads with MiXCR, one entry per CDR3 protein. The repertoire holds around 340,000 distinct CDR3 sequences, with about 20% as singletons. Recently diagnosed hyperthyroidism of less than 2 months' duration affected patients aged 18 to 65. V was trimmed by 2 bases and J by 3 bases, leaving 16 bases between them. Germline CDR1 LNHDA, CDR2 SQIVND (reference sequence). There are 16 residues in the CDR3.

The TCR sequence derives from a woman between 45 and 60 years old with Graves' hyperthyroidism. What was sequenced was blood. The rearrangement uses TRBV19 and TRBJ2-5; D perhaps matches TRBD2 (5 bases). CDR3 nucleotides: TGTGCCAGTAGTATAACTTGGGGTATGCGGGAAGAGACCCAGTACTTC. Translated: CASSITWGMREETQYF.